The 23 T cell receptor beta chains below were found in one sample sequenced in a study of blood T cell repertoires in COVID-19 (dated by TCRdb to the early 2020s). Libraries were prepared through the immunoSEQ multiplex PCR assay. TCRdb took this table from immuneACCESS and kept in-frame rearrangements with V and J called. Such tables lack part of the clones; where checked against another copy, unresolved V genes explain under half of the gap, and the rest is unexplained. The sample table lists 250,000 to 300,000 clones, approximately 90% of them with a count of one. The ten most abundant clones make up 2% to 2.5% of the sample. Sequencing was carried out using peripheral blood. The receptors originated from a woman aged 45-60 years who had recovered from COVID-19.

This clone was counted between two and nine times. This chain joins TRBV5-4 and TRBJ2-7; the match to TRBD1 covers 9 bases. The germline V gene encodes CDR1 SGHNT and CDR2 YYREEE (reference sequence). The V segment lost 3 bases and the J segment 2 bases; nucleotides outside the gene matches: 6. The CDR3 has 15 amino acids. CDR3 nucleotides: TGTGCCAGCAGCTGGCCGGGACAGGGCCCCTACGAGCAGTACTTC. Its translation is CASSWPGQGPYEQYF.

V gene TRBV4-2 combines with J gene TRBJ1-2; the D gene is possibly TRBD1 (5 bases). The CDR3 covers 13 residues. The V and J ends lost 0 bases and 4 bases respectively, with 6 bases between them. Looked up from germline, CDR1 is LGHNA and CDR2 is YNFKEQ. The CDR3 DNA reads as TGTGCCAGCAGCCAAGATAGGGGCTATGGCTACACCTTC. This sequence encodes CASSQDRGYGYTF.

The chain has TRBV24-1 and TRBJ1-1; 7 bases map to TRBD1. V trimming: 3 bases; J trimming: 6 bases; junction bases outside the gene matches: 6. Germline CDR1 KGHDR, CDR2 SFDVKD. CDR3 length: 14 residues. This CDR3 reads CATSDPDRDSEAFF. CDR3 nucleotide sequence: TGTGCCACCAGTGATCCCGACAGGGATTCTGAAGCTTTCTTT.

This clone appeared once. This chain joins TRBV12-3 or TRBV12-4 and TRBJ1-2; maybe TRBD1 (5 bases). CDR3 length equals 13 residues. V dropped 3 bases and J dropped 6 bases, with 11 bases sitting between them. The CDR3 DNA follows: TGTGCCAGCAGTTTGGGCAGGGAGGATGGCTACACCTTC. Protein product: CASSLGREDGYTF.

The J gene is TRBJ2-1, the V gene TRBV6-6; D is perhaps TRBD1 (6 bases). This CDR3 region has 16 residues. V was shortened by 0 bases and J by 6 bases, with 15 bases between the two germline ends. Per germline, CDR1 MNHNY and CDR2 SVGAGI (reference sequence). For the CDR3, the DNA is TGTGCCAGCAGTTACTCAGACAGGCTAGCTGGCAATGAGCAGTTCTTC. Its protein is CASSYSDRLAGNEQFF.

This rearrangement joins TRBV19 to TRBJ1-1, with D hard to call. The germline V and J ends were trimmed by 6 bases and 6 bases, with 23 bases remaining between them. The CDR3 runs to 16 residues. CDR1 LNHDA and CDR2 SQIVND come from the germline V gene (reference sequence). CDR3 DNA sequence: TGTGCCAGTAGAAATTTACGTTCGCGGTCGGAGCCTGAAGCTTTCTTT. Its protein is CASRNLRSRSEPEAFF.

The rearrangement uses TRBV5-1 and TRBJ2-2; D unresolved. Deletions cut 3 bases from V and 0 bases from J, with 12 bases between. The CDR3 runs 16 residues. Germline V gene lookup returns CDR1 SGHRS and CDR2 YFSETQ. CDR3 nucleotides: TGCGCCAGCAGCTCAAACCTAAGTCCGAACACCGGGGAGCTGTTTTTT. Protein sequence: CASSSNLSPNTGELFF.

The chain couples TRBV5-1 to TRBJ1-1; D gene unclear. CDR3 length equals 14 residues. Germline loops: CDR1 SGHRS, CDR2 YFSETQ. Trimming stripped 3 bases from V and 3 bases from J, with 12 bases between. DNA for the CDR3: TGCGCCAGCAGCTCCCGTCGCAGTGACACTGAAGCTTTCTTT. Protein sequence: CASSSRRSDTEAFF.

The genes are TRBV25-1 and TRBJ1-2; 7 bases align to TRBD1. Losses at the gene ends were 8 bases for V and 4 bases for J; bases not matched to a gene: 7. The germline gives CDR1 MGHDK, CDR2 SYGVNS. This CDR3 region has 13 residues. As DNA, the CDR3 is TGTGCCAGCTCTGGGACAGTACCCTATGGCTACACCTTC. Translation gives CASSGTVPYGYTF.

The CDR3 nucleotides read TGTGCCAGCAGCGAGGGCTCCTACGAGCAGTACTTC. Its protein product is CASSEGSYEQYF. The chain has TRBV5-6 and TRBJ2-7; the D gene is possibly TRBD2 (5 bases). This CDR3 is 12 amino acids long. Germline CDR1 SGHDT, CDR2 YYEEEE. The ends were cut back, 4 bases at V and 0 bases at J, with 5 bases in the middle.

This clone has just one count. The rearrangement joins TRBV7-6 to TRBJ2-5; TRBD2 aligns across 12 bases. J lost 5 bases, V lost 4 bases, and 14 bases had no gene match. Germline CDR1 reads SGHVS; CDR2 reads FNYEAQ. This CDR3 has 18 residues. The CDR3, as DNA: TGTGCCAGCAGCTCCCCGAGCCCTAGCGGGGGGGCGAGGGAGACCCAGTACTTC. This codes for CASSSPSPSGGARETQYF.

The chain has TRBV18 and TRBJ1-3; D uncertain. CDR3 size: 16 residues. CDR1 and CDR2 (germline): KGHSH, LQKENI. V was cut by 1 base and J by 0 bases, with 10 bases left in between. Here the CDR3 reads CASSPLEFFSGNTIYF. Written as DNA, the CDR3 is TGTGCCAGCTCACCACTTGAGTTTTTCTCTGGAAACACCATATATTTT. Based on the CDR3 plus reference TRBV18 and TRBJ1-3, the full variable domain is NAGVMQNPRHLVRRRGQEARLRCSPMKGHSHVYWYRQLPEEGLKFMVYLQKENIIDESGMPKERFSAEFPKEGPSILRIQQVVRGDSAAYFCASSPLEFFSGNTIYFGEGSWLTVV.

The CDR3 protein is CASSQDTGSGANVLTF. For the CDR3, the DNA is TGTGCCAGCAGCCAAGATACAGGCTCTGGGGCCAACGTCCTGACTTTC. V and J are TRBV4-2 and TRBJ2-6; D possibly corresponds to TRBD1 (5 bases). Germline V CDR1 and CDR2: LGHNA, YNFKEQ. The germline V and J ends were trimmed by 0 bases and 0 bases, with 6 bases remaining between them. The CDR3 extends over 16 amino acids.

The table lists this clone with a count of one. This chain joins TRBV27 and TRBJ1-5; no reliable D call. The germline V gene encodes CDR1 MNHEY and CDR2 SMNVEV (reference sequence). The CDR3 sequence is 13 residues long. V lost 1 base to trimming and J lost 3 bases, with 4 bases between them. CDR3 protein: CASSLYYNQPQHF. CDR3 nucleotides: TGTGCCAGCAGTTTATATTACAATCAGCCCCAGCATTTT.

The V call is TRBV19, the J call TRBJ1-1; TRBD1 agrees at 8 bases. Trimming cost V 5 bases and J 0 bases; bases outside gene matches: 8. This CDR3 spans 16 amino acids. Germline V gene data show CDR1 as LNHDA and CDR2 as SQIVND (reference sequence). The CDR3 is CASSPRTGPVNTEAFF. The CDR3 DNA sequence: TGTGCCAGTAGTCCTCGGACAGGGCCCGTGAACACTGAAGCTTTCTTT.

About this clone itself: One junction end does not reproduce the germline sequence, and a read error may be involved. Written as DNA, the CDR3 is TGTGCCAGCAGAACTAGCGGGACCCTAAGGGACTTC. It specifies CASRTSGTLRDF. V gene TRBV2 combines with J gene TRBJ2-4, with TRBD2 identical over 10 bases. Germline-derived CDR1 and CDR2 are SNHLY and FYNNEI. CDR3 length: 12 residues. The variable domain in full, completed from reference TRBV2 and TRBJ2-4, reads EPEVTQTPSHQVTQMGQEVILRCVPISNHLYFYWYRQILGQKVEFLVSFYNNEISEKSEIFDDQFSVERPDGSNFTLKIRSTKLEDSAMYFCASRTSGTLRDFGAGTRLSVL.

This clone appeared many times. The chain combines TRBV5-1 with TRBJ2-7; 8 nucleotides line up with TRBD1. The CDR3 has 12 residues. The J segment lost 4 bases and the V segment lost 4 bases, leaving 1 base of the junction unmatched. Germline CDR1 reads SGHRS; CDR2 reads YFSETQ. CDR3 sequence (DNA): TGCGCCAGCAGCCAGGGGGCGTACGAGCAGTACTTC. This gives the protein CASSQGAYEQYF.

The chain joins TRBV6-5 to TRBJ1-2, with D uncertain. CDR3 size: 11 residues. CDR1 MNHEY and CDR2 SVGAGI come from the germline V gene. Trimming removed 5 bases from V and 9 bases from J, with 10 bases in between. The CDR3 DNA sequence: TGTGCCAGCAGTCCCGGTTCCAGCTACACCTTC. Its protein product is CASSPGSSYTF.

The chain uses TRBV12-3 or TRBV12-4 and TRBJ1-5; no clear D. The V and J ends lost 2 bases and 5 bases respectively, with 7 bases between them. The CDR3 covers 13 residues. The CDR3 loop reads CASSLSADQPQHF. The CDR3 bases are TGTGCCAGCAGTTTATCAGCGGATCAGCCCCAGCATTTT.

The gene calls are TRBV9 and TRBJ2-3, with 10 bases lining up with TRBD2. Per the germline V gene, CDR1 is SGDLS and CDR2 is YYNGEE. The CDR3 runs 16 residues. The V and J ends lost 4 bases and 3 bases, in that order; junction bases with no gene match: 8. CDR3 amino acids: CASSSYGAGGTDTQYF. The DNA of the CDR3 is TGTGCCAGCAGCTCCTACGGAGCGGGAGGGACAGATACGCAGTATTTT.

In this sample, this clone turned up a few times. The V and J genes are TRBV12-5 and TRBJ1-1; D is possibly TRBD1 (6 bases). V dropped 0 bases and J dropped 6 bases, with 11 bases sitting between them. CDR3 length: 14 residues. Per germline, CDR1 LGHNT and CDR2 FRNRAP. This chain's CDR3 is CASGLVQGLAEAFF. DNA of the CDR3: TGTGCTAGTGGTTTGGTTCAGGGGCTCGCTGAAGCTTTCTTT.

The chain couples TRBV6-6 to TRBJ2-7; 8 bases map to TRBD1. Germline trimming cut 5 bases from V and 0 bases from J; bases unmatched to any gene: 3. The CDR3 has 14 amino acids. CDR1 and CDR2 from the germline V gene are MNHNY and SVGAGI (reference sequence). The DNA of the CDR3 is TGTGCCAGCAGTAGGGACAGGCTCTCCTACGAGCAGTACTTC. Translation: CASSRDRLSYEQYF.

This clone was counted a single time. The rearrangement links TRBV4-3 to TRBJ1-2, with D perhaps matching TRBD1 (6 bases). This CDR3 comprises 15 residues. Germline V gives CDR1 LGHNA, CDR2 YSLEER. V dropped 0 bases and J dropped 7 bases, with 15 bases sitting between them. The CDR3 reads CASSQDLGGAGGYTF. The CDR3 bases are TGCGCCAGCAGCCAAGATTTGGGGGGGGCGGGTGGCTACACCTTC.